The clone carrying this T cell receptor (beta chain) has at least ten counts. From RNA transcripts, TCR beta CDR3 regions were amplified. The study used the HTBI primer set for a first-round RT-PCR of the TCR CDR3. Using its own MiXCR run on the multiplex PCR reads, TCRdb lists one record per CDR3 protein. This table holds approximately 410,000 distinct CDR3 sequences, under 15% found once. The entry originates in a study of T cells in Graves' hyperthyroidism and ophthalmopathy. The sequenced sample consisted of blood. The sequence was collected from a man younger than 35 with Graves' ophthalmopathy.

The CDR3 DNA sequence: TGTGCCAGCTCACCACGGCTATCGGGGCTTGAAGAGACCCAGTACTTC. Its translation: CASSPRLSGLEETQYF. The rearrangement joins TRBV18 to TRBJ2-5; TRBD1 or TRBD2 may be the D gene (5 bases each). Germline V CDR1 and CDR2: KGHSH, LQKENI. This CDR3 contains 16 residues. With 1 base removed from V and 3 bases from J, the gap between germline ends came to 15 bases.